The subject of this entry is one T cell receptor beta chain. The antigen remains unidentified. CD45RO-negative, CCR7-positively selected cells formed the naive CD8 fraction, excluding terminally differentiated effector memory CD45RA+ cells. The entry originates in a study of shared clonotypes between healthy human individuals. Whole-study findings and limits: Rarefaction analysis demonstrated incomplete sorted-subset sequencing notwithstanding large depth. Generation probabilities were higher for clonotypes shared across all four sorted-subset donors than for unshared ones.

The deep-level immunoSEQ assay was used. Data came from immunoSEQ multiplex PCR; TCRdb stores just in-frame clones and leaves some out. The data show 1.5 million to 2.5 million clones, over 85% seen once. V gave up 5 bases and J gave up 14 bases, with 18 bases separating them. CDR3 size: 12 residues. From germline, CDR1 is PRHDT and CDR2 FYEKMQ (reference sequence). The clonotype was recovered from a man between 18 and 29 years old in good health. The chain is built from TRBV13 and TRBJ1-2; D is perhaps TRBD1 (5 bases). The specimen was naive CD8+ T cells sorted from blood. CDR3 residues: CASSQPPKGPTF. The CDR3, as DNA: TGTGCCAGCAGCCAACCACCGAAGGGACCAACCTTC.